Listed below are T cell receptor beta chains from one sample, sequenced in a study of shared clonotypes between healthy human individuals. Produced via immunoSEQ multiplex PCR; TCRdb's table is partial and in-frame only. In the table there are 1.6 million or so clones, approximately 98.5% of which are singletons. The sample consisted of naive CD4+ T cells sorted from blood. Receptors were obtained from a man younger than 40 in good health. Both conserved end residues are part of each CDR3. The order of the fields is D gene, CDR3 length, J gene, clone size, V gene, CDR3 DNA, CDR3 protein. A D gene is named only where the DNA matches it firmly. The listing skips clone size in some rows; elsewhere it reads once, few, many or a size class.

>-|12|TRBJ2-3|once|TRBV29-1
TGCAGCGTTGATAGTGGTACAGATACGCAGTATTTT
CSVDSGTDTQYF
>TRBD2|15|TRBJ2-7|once|TRBV19
TGTGCCAGTAGTACTACGACTAGCGGGAGATACGAGCAGTACTTC
CASSTTTSGRYEQYF
>TRBD2|16|TRBJ2-7|-|TRBV7-8
TGTGCCAGCAGCTTATATACTAGCGGGGGGACCTACGAGCAGTACTTC
CASSLYTSGGTYEQYF
>TRBD1|16|TRBJ1-1|-|TRBV5-4
TGTGCCAGCAGCGGAAGGACAGGGGTAAGAGGCACTGAAGCTTTCTTT
CASSGRTGVRGTEAFF
>TRBD2|14|TRBJ2-7|-|TRBV5-1
TGCGCCAGCAGCAGGGGTCTAGCGGGAGGGGAGCAGTACTTC
CASSRGLAGGEQYF
>TRBD2|14|TRBJ2-7|-|TRBV18
TGTGCCAGCTCACCACGAGCGGGAACAATCGAGCAGTACTTC
CASSPRAGTIEQYF
>TRBD1|16|TRBJ1-1|once|TRBV18
TGTGCCAGCTCACCACAAAGGAACAGGGGGGGGACTGAAGCTTTCTTT
CASSPQRNRGGTEAFF
>-|11|TRBJ2-1|-|TRBV29-1
TGCAGCGTTGGGCAAGAACATGAGCAGTTCTTC
CSVGQEHEQFF
>-|14|TRBJ2-1|-|TRBV11-2
TGTGCCAGCAGCTTTAATCGTAGGTACAATGAGCAGTTCTTC
CASSFNRRYNEQFF
>-|13|TRBJ2-3|-|TRBV7-6
TGTGCCAGCAGCTTAGCGACTATAAATACGCAGTATTTT
CASSLATINTQYF
>-|14|TRBJ1-4|-|TRBV5-1
TGCGCCAGCAGGAGAGAGGCAACTAATGAAAAACTGTTTTTT
CASRREATNEKLFF
>TRBD1|16|TRBJ2-2|-|TRBV11-3
TGTGCCAGCAGCTTAGATCCTGACAGGGGTAACGGGGAGCTGTTTTTT
CASSLDPDRGNGELFF
>-|14|TRBJ2-5|once|TRBV7-2
TGTGCCAGCAGCTTAATACGGTCAAGCGGGACCCAGTACTTC
CASSLIRSSGTQYF
>-|15|TRBJ2-3|-|TRBV6-4
TGTGCCAGCAGTCCCGAAAGCACCCGCACAGATACGCAGTATTTT
CASSPESTRTDTQYF
>-|15|TRBJ2-1|-|TRBV19
TGTGCCAGTAGTATTTCTTTAGGTTTTGTTGGTGAGCAGTTCTTC
CASSISLGFVGEQFF
>-|14|TRBJ1-1|-|TRBV7-9
TGTGCCAGTGACACCTCTAATCGGCATACTGAAGCTTTCTTT
CASDTSNRHTEAFF
>-|13|TRBJ2-7|-|TRBV9
TGTGCCAGCAGCCCGAGCGGTGGTAACGAGCAGTACTTC
CASSPSGGNEQYF
>-|14|TRBJ1-4|-|TRBV27
TGTGCCAGCAGTCCTGGACCATCTAATGAAAAACTGTTTTTT
CASSPGPSNEKLFF
>TRBD2|13|TRBJ2-7|-|TRBV11-2
TGTGCCAGCATCCGAGGACTAGTGGGCGAGCAGTACTTC
CASIRGLVGEQYF
>-|16|TRBJ2-5|-|TRBV7-9
TGTGCCAGCAGCTTAAGGACGACGGCTTTCCAAGAGACCCAGTACTTC
CASSLRTTAFQETQYF
>-|14|TRBJ1-2|-|TRBV7-2
TGTGCCAGCAGCTTATACGGGGGGAACTATGGCTACACCTTC
CASSLYGGNYGYTF
>-|13|TRBJ1-3|-|TRBV7-9
TGTGCCAGCAGGTCGGGTGCAGGAAACACCATATATTTT
CASRSGAGNTIYF
>-|13|TRBJ2-7|-|TRBV7-9
TGTGCCAGCAGCTCTTCTGAACCCTACGAGCAGTACTTC
CASSSSEPYEQYF
>-|15|TRBJ1-3|-|TRBV18
TGTGCCAGCTCACCACCGAGACCAAAAGGAAACACCATATATTTT
CASSPPRPKGNTIYF
>TRBD2|13|TRBJ2-5|-|TRBV4-3
TGCGCCAGCAGTAGCGGGTACCAAGAGACCCAGTACTTC
CASSSGYQETQYF
>TRBD2|16|TRBJ2-1|-|TRBV19
TGTGCCAGTAGTAGGGCGGGAGGGCCTTATGGCAATGAGCAGTTCTTC
CASSRAGGPYGNEQFF
>-|17|TRBJ1-5|-|TRBV7-9
TGTGCCAGCAGCTTAACGTTGGCCTCCCCCGGGATCCAGCCCCAGCATTTT
CASSLTLASPGIQPQHF
>-|15|TRBJ1-1|-|TRBV6-5
TGTGCCAGCAGTTCCGACGCGTCCATGAACACTGAAGCTTTCTTT
CASSSDASMNTEAFF
>TRBD2|16|TRBJ2-1|-|TRBV4-3
TGCGCCAGCAGCCAAGCCCTAGCGGATTCCTACAATGAGCAGTTCTTC
CASSQALADSYNEQFF